The 25 T cell receptor beta chains listed next were all sequenced from one sample in a study of Tregs in tolerant kidney transplant recipients. TCRdb's copy holds only in-frame clones and misses some; the assay was immunoSEQ multiplex PCR. Of fewer than 20,000 clones listed, about two thirds were seen once; the top ten hold more than 2.5%. Antigens of these TCRs are unknown. The source material was Tregs from blood cultured with allogeneic cells. The source of these receptors is a human donor in good health.

This clone has ten or more counts. V and J are TRBV19 and TRBJ1-5, with no clear D. The CDR3 is made up of 13 amino acids. Germline V CDR1 and CDR2: LNHDA, SQIVND (reference sequence). The V gene lost 4 bases and the J gene lost 8 bases, with 12 bases spanning the gap. The CDR3 nucleotides are TGTGCCAGTAGTAGGGCAGTCTATGAGCCCCAGCATTTT. Translating it yields CASSRAVYEPQHF.

The chain combines TRBV5-4 with TRBJ2-1; 7 nucleotides agree with TRBD2. CDR1 and CDR2 from the germline V gene are SGHNT and YYREEE (reference sequence). Trimming at V came to 6 bases and at J to 6 bases, leaving 12 bases not matched to a gene. CDR3 size: 15 residues. CDR3 sequence: CASTVGLEWANEQFF. Here the CDR3 DNA reads TGTGCCAGCACCGTAGGACTAGAATGGGCCAATGAGCAGTTCTTC.

The CDR3 DNA reads TGTGCCAGCTCAGTACAGCATCAAGAGACCCAGTACTTC. Its translation is CASSVQHQETQYF. The J gene is TRBJ2-5, the V gene TRBV18, with D uncertain. V was clipped by 5 bases and J by 2 bases, with 9 bases between them. The CDR3 covers 13 residues. The V gene's germline CDR1 is KGHSH and CDR2 LQKENI.

This clone came up once. The chain carries TRBV6-1 and TRBJ1-2; weak D call: TRBD1 (6 bases). V lost 5 bases and J 8 bases, leaving 18 bases between the germline ends. There are 14 residues in the CDR3. CDR1 MNHNS and CDR2 SASEGT come from the germline V gene. CDR3 DNA sequence: TGTGCCAGCAGTTATCGGGGGGCGCGGATGGGCTACACCTTC. It encodes CASSYRGARMGYTF.

Only a few counts were recorded for this clone. The chain is built from TRBV7-3 and TRBJ1-5, with 8 nucleotides matching TRBD1. This CDR3 contains 15 residues. CDR1 and CDR2 from the germline V gene are SGHTA and FQGTGA. V trimming: 5 bases; J trimming: 2 bases; junction bases outside the gene matches: 5. CDR3 region: CASSAGQAGNQPQHF. DNA of the CDR3: TGTGCCAGCAGCGCGGGACAGGCGGGCAATCAGCCCCAGCATTTT.

The V gene is TRBV7-2, the J gene TRBJ1-5; no reliable D call. Germline values: CDR1 SGHTA, CDR2 FQGNSA. This CDR3 region has 13 residues. Trimming stripped 3 bases from V and 7 bases from J, with 10 bases between. CDR3 protein: CASSLTREQPQHF. Here the CDR3 DNA reads TGTGCCAGCAGCTTGACCCGGGAGCAGCCCCAGCATTTT.

Relative to its sample, this clone is medium-sized. J is TRBJ2-3 and V is TRBV7-2; TRBD2 is a possible D gene (5 bases). This CDR3 region has 14 residues. With 3 bases removed from V and 8 bases from J, the gap between germline ends came to 15 bases. Germline assignment: CDR1 SGHTA and CDR2 FQGNSA. The CDR3 sequence: CASSLESSRVTQYF. Written as DNA, the CDR3 is TGTGCCAGCAGCTTGGAATCTAGCCGGGTTACGCAGTATTTT. Filled out from reference TRBV7-2 and TRBJ2-3, the complete variable domain reads GAGVSQSPSNKVTEKGKDVELRCDPISGHTALYWYRQSLGQGLEFLIYFQGNSAPDKSGLPSDRFSAERTGGSVSTLTIQRTQQEDSAVYLCASSLESSRVTQYFGPGTRLTVL.

This clone turned up a few times. This chain connects TRBV5-1 to TRBJ1-6; no definite D call. CDR1 is SGHRS and CDR2 is YFSETQ in the germline V gene. The CDR3 spans 16 residues. The germline V and J ends were trimmed by 3 bases and 0 bases, with 10 bases remaining between them. CDR3 residues: CASSSLGSSYNSPLHF. CDR3 coding DNA: TGCGCCAGCAGCTCCCTGGGCAGCTCCTATAATTCACCCCTCCACTTT.

Only a few counts were recorded for this clone. The chain has TRBV7-2 and TRBJ1-6, with 10 bases matching TRBD1. The CDR3 sequence is 14 residues long. Germline-derived CDR1 and CDR2 are SGHTA and FQGNSA. J was trimmed by 10 bases and V by 6 bases; bases with no gene match: 6. Written as DNA, the CDR3 is TGTGCCAGCAGATGGCGGACAGGGGGGTCACCCCTCCACTTT. Its translation is CASRWRTGGSPLHF.

This chain connects TRBV7-3 to TRBJ2-1; 10 bases are shared with TRBD2. With V trimmed by 2 bases and J by 1 base, 5 bases remained unmatched. Per germline, CDR1 SGHTA and CDR2 FQGTGA. This CDR3 contains 17 residues. The CDR3 is CASSLSSSGRSYNEQFF. CDR3 nucleotides: TGTGCCAGCAGCTTATCTTCTAGCGGGAGATCCTACAATGAGCAGTTCTTC.

The sample holds many counts of this clone. This chain uses TRBV19 with TRBJ1-3; no reliable D call. Trimming pared 11 bases from V and 2 bases from J, leaving 13 bases between. The germline CDR1 and CDR2 sequences are LNHDA and SQIVND (reference sequence). The CDR3 sequence is 13 residues long. The CDR3 region has the DNA TGTGCCGTTACCGGGAGGCCTGGAAACACCATATATTTT. Residues: CAVTGRPGNTIYF. The full variable domain, rest sourced from reference TRBV19 and TRBJ1-3, is DGGITQSPKYLFRKEGQNVTLSCEQNLNHDAMYWYRQDPGQGLRLIYYSQIVNDFQKGDIAEGYSVSREKKESFPLTVTSAQKNPTAFYLCAVTGRPGNTIYFGEGSWLTVV.

This clone was seen a few times. The rearrangement joins TRBV9 to TRBJ2-7; the D gene is possibly TRBD2 (6 bases). CDR3 size: 15 residues. Germline V gene data show CDR1 as SGDLS and CDR2 as YYNGEE. Trimming shortened V by 2 bases and J by 0 bases, and 12 bases separated the two germline ends. The CDR3 DNA reads as TGTGCCAGCAGCGTTGGCGGGGTGGCCTCCTACGAGCAGTACTTC. Translating it yields CASSVGGVASYEQYF.

This clone occurred a few times. The gene calls are TRBV7-8 and TRBJ1-1; D is uncertain. V was shortened by 6 bases and J by 6 bases, with 17 bases between the two germline ends. From germline, CDR1 is SGHVS and CDR2 FQNEAQ. This CDR3 region has 14 residues. The CDR3 sequence: CASRRGEVEAEAFF. The CDR3 nucleotides are TGTGCCAGCAGGCGCGGGGAGGTTGAGGCTGAAGCTTTCTTT.

This clone was counted only a few times. This chain uses TRBV4-1 with TRBJ1-2; D ambiguous. Trimming took 8 bases from V and 6 from J, leaving 13 bases between them. Germline CDR1 reads MGHRA; CDR2 reads YSYEKL. This CDR3 has 12 amino acids. This CDR3 reads CASGWSGDGYTF. In nucleotides, the CDR3 is TGCGCCAGCGGGTGGAGCGGTGATGGCTACACCTTC.

This clone showed up just a few times. CDR3: CASSWQDTLDEQFF. The CDR3 DNA reads as TGCGCCAGCAGCTGGCAGGACACCCTCGATGAGCAGTTCTTC. The chain carries TRBV5-1 and TRBJ2-1, with a tentative D call TRBD1 (5 bases). Germline V gene data show CDR1 as SGHRS and CDR2 as YFSETQ. The CDR3 extends over 14 amino acids. V was cut by 3 bases and J by 8 bases, with 15 bases left in between.

The rearrangement uses TRBV6-6 and TRBJ1-2; TRBD1 is a possible D gene (5 bases). The CDR3 runs to 14 residues. V gave up 4 bases and J gave up 8 bases, with 17 bases separating them. In germline, CDR1 is MNHNY, CDR2 SVGAGI (reference sequence). CDR3 bases: TGTGCCAGCAGTTTTTCTCACAGGTCCAAGGGCTACACCTTC. Encoded protein: CASSFSHRSKGYTF.

This clone was picked up a small number of times. The genes are TRBV7-9 and TRBJ1-1, with D possibly being TRBD1 (6 bases). CDR1 is SEHNR, CDR2 FQNEAQ, per germline (reference sequence). The CDR3 has 16 residues. Trimming cost V 1 base and J 6 bases, with 18 bases left between them. CDR3 residues: CASSLGVPLGAPEAFF. In DNA form, the CDR3 reads TGTGCCAGCAGCTTAGGCGTCCCACTGGGGGCGCCTGAAGCTTTCTTT.

This clone was seen only once. The chain uses TRBV5-4 and TRBJ1-1; D is undetermined. Germline V gives CDR1 SGHNT, CDR2 YYREEE (reference sequence). This CDR3 contains 13 residues. The V gene lost 1 base and the J gene lost 0 bases, with 4 bases spanning the gap. CDR3: CASSLTLNTEAFF. In DNA form, the CDR3 reads TGTGCCAGCAGCTTGACATTGAACACTGAAGCTTTCTTT.

The chain joins TRBV4-2 to TRBJ2-7, with TRBD2 identical over 9 bases. The ends lost 1 base at V and 6 bases at J; junction bases unmatched: 4. CDR3 length equals 14 residues. Germline CDR1 reads LGHNA; CDR2 reads YNFKEQ. CDR3 nucleotide sequence: TGTGCCAGCAGCCAAGGGGGACTAGCTGGCGAGCAGTACTTC. This sequence encodes CASSQGGLAGEQYF.

The sample holds one count of this clone. The genes are TRBV2 and TRBJ2-1; TRBD1 aligns across 8 bases. The V gene end was trimmed by 6 bases and the J gene end by 6 bases; junction bases not matched to a gene: 7. The germline gives CDR1 SNHLY, CDR2 FYNNEI. CDR3 length: 14 residues. The CDR3 DNA reads TGTGCCAGCAGAACAGGGGGTAAGGCCAATGAGCAGTTCTTC. Its protein product is CASRTGGKANEQFF.

The V and J genes are TRBV27 and TRBJ1-1, with 8 bases that match TRBD1. The CDR3 is 15 amino acids. Germline V lookup: CDR1 MNHEY, CDR2 SMNVEV (reference sequence). After removal of 3 bases from V and 0 bases from J, the junction contained 3 bases not matched to a gene. The CDR3 here is CASSFGQGVNTEAFF. CDR3 nucleotide sequence: TGTGCCAGCAGTTTTGGACAGGGAGTGAACACTGAAGCTTTCTTT.

Only a few counts were recorded for this clone. Other DNA sequences within the sample encode an identical CDR3. This sequence joins TRBV15 and TRBJ1-2, with unresolved D. The length of the CDR3 is 13 residues. The V gene's germline CDR1 is LNHNV and CDR2 YYDKDF (reference sequence). Trimming removed 3 bases from V and 7 bases from J, with 12 bases in between. CDR3 sequence reads: CATSRREGRGYTF. The CDR3, as DNA: TGTGCCACCAGCAGGAGGGAAGGGCGTGGCTACACCTTC.

This clone occurred once. V is TRBV7-6 and J is TRBJ2-3; D is possibly TRBD2 (5 bases). Looked up from germline, CDR1 is SGHVS and CDR2 is FNYEAQ. Between the trimmed V and J ends, which lost 3 bases and 4 bases, there was a span of 14 bases. The CDR3 runs to 15 residues. The CDR3 region is CASSFGVSGADTQYF. The CDR3 bases are TGTGCCAGCAGCTTCGGGGTTTCGGGTGCAGATACGCAGTATTTT.

V is TRBV27 and J is TRBJ2-1, with D possibly matching TRBD1 (5 bases). Trimming left V 3 bases short and J 6 bases short, with 12 bases between. Germline CDR1 is MNHEY and CDR2 is SMNVEV (reference sequence). There are 14 residues in the CDR3. The CDR3 loop is CASSFLQGGNEQFF. DNA for the CDR3: TGTGCCAGCAGTTTCTTGCAGGGTGGCAATGAGCAGTTCTTC.

The chain is built from TRBV9 and TRBJ2-3; TRBD1 is a possible D gene (7 bases). This CDR3 spans 15 amino acids. The V gene lost 0 bases and the J gene lost 4 bases, with 12 bases spanning the gap. CDR1 is SGDLS and CDR2 is YYNGEE in the germline V gene. For the CDR3, the DNA is TGTGCCAGCAGCGTAGGGCAGGGGGGCGCAGATACGCAGTATTTT. This translates into CASSVGQGGADTQYF. Combining the CDR3 with reference TRBV9 and TRBJ2-3 gives the whole variable domain DSGVTQTPKHLITATGQRVTLRCSPRSGDLSVYWYQQSLDQGLQFLIQYYNGEERAKGNILERFSAQQFPDLHSELNLSSLELGDSALYFCASSVGQGGADTQYFGPGTRLTVL.